The 10 T cell receptor beta chains listed next were all sequenced from one sample in a study of CD8+CD57+ T cells in acquired aplastic anemia. Genomic DNA acted as the template from which TCR beta VDJ combination and CDR3 sequence profiling were carried out. TCRdb independently ran MiXCR on the reads; one entry per CDR3 protein. Among 150,000 to 200,000 distinct CDR3 sequences listed, about 64% were seen once. The sequenced sample was sorted CD4+, CD8+, or CD8+CD57+ T cells (not recorded which) from PBMCs. The receptors were sampled from a human donor in good health.

The chain combines TRBV4-1 with TRBJ1-6, with 7 bases fitting TRBD1. The CDR3 extends over 17 amino acids. V shed 5 bases, J shed 10 bases, and the junction held 17 bases outside the gene matches. Germline CDR1 reads MGHRA; CDR2 reads YSYEKL. The CDR3 DNA follows: TGCGCCAGCAGCGATCGCACAGGGGAAAGCGGCCGCTCACCCCTCCACTTT. It specifies CASSDRTGESGRSPLHF.

This sequence joins TRBV29-1 and TRBJ2-3, with D perhaps matching TRBD2 (5 bases). V lost 3 bases to trimming and J lost 4 bases, with 11 bases between them. This CDR3 contains 13 residues. Germline CDR1 is SQVTM and CDR2 is ANQGSEA. The CDR3 region is CSVDGSNSDTQYF. CDR3 DNA sequence: TGCAGCGTTGATGGGAGTAACTCAGATACGCAGTATTTT.

The chain combines TRBV7-2 with TRBJ2-3; tentative D call: TRBD1 (6 bases). Germline lookup yields CDR1 SGHTA and CDR2 FQGNSA. Trimming removed 3 bases at V and 6 bases at J, with 25 bases between. CDR3 length: 18 residues. The CDR3 sequence is CASSLGHSDRTFLDTQYF. The DNA of the CDR3 is TGTGCCAGCAGCTTGGGCCACTCAGACAGGACGTTCCTCGATACGCAGTATTTT.

The chain couples TRBV25-1 to TRBJ2-7; 13 bases align to TRBD2. Germline-derived CDR1 and CDR2 are MGHDK and SYGVNS. This CDR3 is 17 amino acids long. V lost 6 bases and J lost 1; bases outside the gene matches: 9. The CDR3 bases are TGTGCCAGCAGCCCACGTCCGGGACTAGCGGGGTCCTACGAGCAGTACTTC. It is translated as CASSPRPGLAGSYEQYF.

J is TRBJ2-5 and V is TRBV7-3; weak D call: TRBD2 (6 bases). The CDR3 length is 15 residues. V lost 4 bases and J lost 1, with 13 bases in between. Germline V lookup: CDR1 SGHTA, CDR2 FQGTGA. The CDR3 DNA follows: TGTGCCAGCAGCTCTCGAGCGGGCCTCCAAGAGACCCAGTACTTC. This translates into CASSSRAGLQETQYF.

The chain links TRBV19 to TRBJ1-2; TRBD1 might be the D (6 bases). V gave up 3 bases and J gave up 0 bases, with 17 bases separating them. The CDR3 extends over 17 amino acids. Germline V CDR1 and CDR2: LNHDA, SQIVND (reference sequence). The CDR3: CASSITYGTQANYGYTF. The CDR3, as DNA: TGTGCCAGTAGTATTACCTACGGGACACAAGCTAACTATGGCTACACCTTC.

Worth noting for this clonotype: Because it lacks the conserved phenylalanine or tryptophan at the end, this CDR3 is likely a read error. The V call is TRBV2, the J call TRBJ2-3; TRBD2 is a possible D gene (5 bases). CDR1 and CDR2 from the germline V gene are SNHLY and FYNNEI. V was cut by 4 bases and J by 0 bases, with 8 bases left in between. The CDR3 is 14 amino acids. CDR3 nucleotides: TGTGCCAGCAGTGCGCGGGCTAGCACAGATACGCAGTATTCT. As protein: CASSARASTDTQYS.

As concerns this clonotype: The DNA is omitted, as the CDR3 cannot be located on it reliably, and the CDR3 follows TCRdb's listing. This chain joins TRBV9 and TRBJ2-1; the tabulated D call, TRBD1, remains unverified against the DNA. The CDR3 is 14 amino acids in total, end residues counted. The germline gives CDR1 SGDLS, CDR2 YYNGEE. The CDR3 sequence is CASSVGQGNNEQFF.

The chain employs TRBV29-1 and TRBJ2-5, with TRBD1 identical over 7 bases. The CDR3 is 13 amino acids. V was clipped by 4 bases and J by 4 bases; unmatched bases: 6. Germline V gene lookup returns CDR1 SQVTM and CDR2 ANQGSEA. CDR3 loop: CSVGDRVGETQYF. CDR3 coding DNA: TGCAGCGTTGGAGACAGGGTCGGAGAGACCCAGTACTTC.

The chain links TRBV7-9 to TRBJ2-7; unclear D gene. The V end lost 6 bases, the J end lost 9 bases, and 15 bases lay between the germline ends. This CDR3 region has 12 residues. Germline lookup yields CDR1 SEHNR and CDR2 FQNEAQ (reference sequence). The CDR3 loop reads CASSSAHWRQYF. In DNA, the CDR3 is TGTGCCAGCAGTTCCGCGCATTGGAGGCAGTACTTC.